This TCR beta chain was sequenced for a study of cytomegalovirus exposure and HLA in healthy donors. Overall study context: Within an early data release were roughly 90 million unique TCRs drawn from HLA-typed donors.

Germline CDR1 GTSNPN, CDR2 SVGIG (reference sequence). The CDR3 has 15 amino acids. After removal of 4 bases from V and 6 bases from J, the junction contained 9 bases not matched to a gene. In its sample, this clone was seen a few times. Its antigen is not identified. Findings and limits, study-wide: The authors later linked a missense DCLRE1C variant to TCR beta V- and J-gene trimming. Only CMV serostatus was available as immune exposure information.

Primers for the PCR totalled 60 Vbeta and 13 Jbeta. TCRdb's copy holds only in-frame clones and misses some; the assay was immunoSEQ multiplex PCR. Of over 75,000 clones listed, around 9.6% were seen once; the top ten hold about 5%. Though nominally healthy at sampling, donors likely had unrecorded immune exposures. This chain links TRBV30 with TRBJ2-2; 9 bases are shared with TRBD2. The specimen was PBMCs. This TCR derives from a man over 45 in good health and CMV-seropositive. The CDR3 DNA follows: TGTGCCTGGATGGTGGTAGCGGGAGTCCCCGGGGAGCTGTTTTTT. It is translated as CAWMVVAGVPGELFF.